This T cell receptor (beta chain) was obtained from a study of blood T cells in healthy people across ages (dated by TCRdb to between 2015 and 2017). Regarding the research as a whole: Template switching captured roughly one uniquely barcoded TCR beta cDNA molecule per two T cells in model experiments. To avoid experimental bias, donors of different ages were randomly spread across the sequencing lanes. Donors were grouped into four age groups: young (average 16 years), middle-aged (about 40), aged (62) and long-lived (approximately 75). For two donors (one aged 18 to 30 and one aged 80 or older), the study analyzed two additional independent replicas of 1 million unique cDNA reads from the same blood draw. The study measured age-related changes in TCR beta repertoire diversity using deep sequencing normalized with unique cDNA molecular identifiers. Points the paper makes about the study in general: The CMV infection status of donors was not known, potentially confounding age-related changes in expanded clonotypes. Conclusive comparison of naive and antigen-experienced compartments was prevented by the profiling of bulk unsorted PBMCs. Estimates of total diversity from one million sequenced T cells were regarded as lower bounds and underestimates. Observed TCR beta diversity per million T cells fell roughly linearly with age, and a significant reduction was already apparent by age about 43. A strong correlation was found between observed TCR beta diversity and the percentage of naive T cells measured by flow cytometry. Compared with the aged group, the long-lived group had more naive CD4+ T cells, fewer expanded clones and increased TCR diversity, suggesting age selection.

Donors were around 37 systemically healthy Caucasian individuals from Russia aged 6 to 90 years. About 10 milliliters of peripheral blood were collected from each donor into EDTA-treated Vacutainer tubes. Ficoll-Paque density-gradient centrifugation was used to isolate PBMCs, with at least 7 million per sample. Trizol reagent was used to extract total RNA from PBMCs, with at least 5.5 micrograms per sample. For every donor, flow cytometry on a PBMC aliquot measured the percentage of naive CD45RAhigh/CD27high T cells. The library was generated by 5' RACE. Instrument on record: Illumina HiSeq 2500. The second PCR ran for about 6 to 12 cycles and used a J-beta primer mix along with a sample-barcoded 5' primer. Each TCR beta cDNA molecule received a unique molecular identifier from a template-switch 5' adaptor carrying 12 random nucleotides. At least 3 million CDR3-containing paired-end reads were obtained from each sample. The Mint cDNA synthesis kit, primed by a TRBC-specific oligonucleotide, was used to synthesize first-strand cDNA from all RNA. After uracil-DNA glycosylase treatment, a first 18-cycle PCR used universal primers M1SS and BC2_uni_R on all cDNA. Concerning the study's data processing: For normalization, 1 million high-quality reads were randomly selected from each sample, with every read carrying a distinct molecular identifier. Instead of being binned into consensus sequences, reads that shared molecular identifiers were thrown out. MiTCR, with a Q25 quality threshold and the strictest error-elimination algorithm, was used for CDR3 identification, clonotype clustering and error correction. Lower-bound total TCR beta diversity was estimated with a nonparametric unseen species model using Euler transformation. The raw public data were reprocessed by TCRdb itself: fastp quality trimming at Q25, MiXCR clonotype calling, in-frame beta chains only. Entries that share a CDR3 protein sequence are merged under the most common genes and DNA. The V and J calls here are based on TCRdb, not the publication. The sample table contains approximately 1.5 million distinct CDR3 sequences; only one count was recorded for about 31% of them. The ten largest clones take up around 10% of the sample.

The CDR3 runs 13 amino acids, cysteine and phenylalanine included. Of the read, only the CDR3 DNA is kept; its 39 bases are in frame from base 1. At the junction V is shortened by 5 bases and J by 8 bases, with 15 bases in between. CDR1 and CDR2 are drawn from the germline V gene: SGHTA, FQGNSA. This clonotype was recorded a few times. No cognate antigen has been identified for it. Base qualities are not at hand, and no much larger clone is one base apart. Material: blood. The sequence links TRBV7-2 to TRBJ1-2; a weak D assignment points to TRBD1 (5 bases agree). The sequence was collected from a woman in her 30s in good health. Here the CDR3 is given as CASSLTDLPGYTF. The DNA sequence follows: TGTGCCAGCAGCCTGACAGATCTCCCCGGCTACACCTTC. Beyond the CDR3, the reference TRBV7-2 and TRBJ1-2 genes provide the residues; the full variable domain reads: GAGVSQSPSNKVTEKGKDVELRCDPISGHTALYWYRQSLGQGLEFLIYFQGNSAPDKSGLPSDRFSAERTGGSVSTLTIQRTQQEDSAVYLCASSLTDLPGYTFGSGTRLTVV.